This T cell receptor (beta chain) was sequenced for a study of a mutant IDH1 vaccine in newly diagnosed glioma. About the study: The first vaccination came 4-6 weeks after radiotherapy alone, or with temozolomide cycles. Study-wide findings and caveats: Immune responses induced by the vaccine were seen in around 92% of patients, spanning multiple MHC alleles.

The time point denotes: week 23, last vaccination. What each vaccine dose contained was 300 ug of mutant IDH1 20-mer peptide, accompanied by topical imiquimod. Germline V gives CDR1 MDHEN, CDR2 SYDVKM. CDR3 size: 14 residues. V was cut by 10 bases and J by 4 bases, with 18 bases left in between. Using immunoSEQ multiplex PCR, the repertoire was profiled, and TCRdb retains in-frame clones only, with some absent. The sample records around 34,000 clones, around 81% being singletons. Concerning this clone itself: Its antigen is currently unknown.

The sample consisted of PBMCs, taken from a glioma patient whose treatment included an IDH1 peptide vaccine. V gene TRBV28 combines with J gene TRBJ2-3, with a weak D call TRBD1 (5 bases). The receptor's source is a man in his forties or fifties with glioma. This CDR3 reads CATESGRAPDTQYF. The CDR3 DNA follows: TGTGCCACTGAATCGGGCAGGGCCCCAGATACGCAGTATTTT.